One TCR beta chain is described in this entry. What it binds is unknown. This sample stems from a study of T cell responses to AZD1222 COVID-19 vaccine. Overall study findings and caveats: It was only a handful of AZD1222 recipients who were seropositive at baseline.

Some clones are missing from TCRdb's copy, which holds only in-frame ones; the method was immunoSEQ multiplex PCR. The sample contains under 300,000 clones, 93% of which appear only once. The source material was peripheral blood, sampled on day 0 of AZD1222 vaccination. The sequence was collected from an adult in good health.

The CDR3 reads CASSAGASSYNEQFF. Here the CDR3 DNA reads TGTGCCAGCAGTGCCGGCGCGAGCTCCTACAATGAGCAGTTCTTC. The rearrangement uses TRBV3-1 (or the pseudogene TRBV3-2) and TRBJ2-1; no clear D. V dropped 6 bases and J dropped 0 bases, with 12 bases sitting between them. This CDR3 contains 15 residues. Germline-derived CDR1 and CDR2 are LGHDT and YNNKEL (reference sequence).